These 11 T cell receptor beta chains were all obtained from the same sample, sequenced in a study of neurological immune-mediated disorders. TCRdb recomputed calls from the 5' RACE reads with MiXCR, one row per CDR3 protein. Of some 70,000 distinct CDR3 sequences listed, roughly 3.2% are singletons. Sequencing was done on a sample of PBMCs. The receptor set was obtained from a man in his forties with multiple sclerosis.

This clonotype showed up many times. The chain links TRBV20-1 to TRBJ2-1; TRBD2 agrees at 13 bases. Germline V CDR1 and CDR2: DFQATT, SNEGSKA (reference sequence). V lost 6 bases to trimming and J lost 2 bases; unmatched junction nucleotides: 4. The CDR3 runs 15 residues. The CDR3 nucleotides are TGCAGTGCAAGGACTAGCGGGGGCCCCTACAATGAGCAGTTCTTC. The encoded protein is CSARTSGGPYNEQFF.

This clonotype has at least ten counts. The chain employs TRBV25-1 and TRBJ2-1; no clear D gene. The CDR3 consists of 15 residues. Germline V lookup: CDR1 MGHDK, CDR2 SYGVNS. V lost 2 bases and J lost 0, with 8 bases in between. The DNA for the CDR3 is TGTGCCAGCAGTGAACGGTCCAGCTCCTACAATGAGCAGTTCTTC. Translation gives CASSERSSSYNEQFF.

The CDR3 DNA reads TGCGCCAGCAGCGAATGGGGACAGTCAAACACCGGGGAGCTGTTTTTT. It translates to CASSEWGQSNTGELFF. The chain uses TRBV5-1 and TRBJ2-2, with 7 bases fitting TRBD1. The CDR3 contains 16 residues. Germline CDR1 and CDR2: SGHRS and YFSETQ. V shed 4 bases, J shed 2 bases, and the junction held 8 bases outside the gene matches.

The sample holds many counts of this clonotype. The rearrangement uses TRBV20-1 and TRBJ1-1; D might be TRBD1 (5 bases). CDR1 and CDR2 (germline): DFQATT, SNEGSKA (reference sequence). This CDR3 contains 14 residues. Trimming pared 5 bases from V and 1 base from J, leaving 14 bases between. CDR3 sequence (DNA): TGCAGTGCTGGATATCAGGGAGGGAACACTGAAGCTTTCTTT. Translated, it gives CSAGYQGGNTEAFF.

The sample holds many counts of this clonotype. The V call is TRBV10-3, the J call TRBJ2-3; TRBD1 aligns across 8 bases. J was trimmed by 6 bases and V by 7 bases; bases with no gene match: 9. Per germline, CDR1 ENHRY and CDR2 SYGVKD. CDR3 length: 14 residues. The chain's CDR3 is CAINEDRVGDTQYF. The CDR3 bases are TGTGCCATCAACGAGGACAGGGTAGGGGATACGCAGTATTTT.

For this clonotype: A much larger clone differs by one base, so this may be a read error. V is TRBV7-2 and J is TRBJ1-2; D is unresolved. Germline values: CDR1 SGHTA, CDR2 FQGNSA. The ends were cut back, 3 bases at V and 1 base at J, with 9 bases in the middle. CDR3 length equals 14 residues. In DNA form, the CDR3 reads TGTGCCAGCAGCTTTGGGTGTTTTAACTATGGCTACACCTTC. Translated: CASSFGCFNYGYTF.

This clonotype was counted many times. The V gene is TRBV3-1, the J gene TRBJ2-2; D perhaps matches TRBD2 (6 bases). This CDR3 spans 12 amino acids. Germline assignment: CDR1 LGHDT and CDR2 YNNKEL (reference sequence). Trimming stripped 6 bases from V and 5 bases from J, with 7 bases between. CDR3 nucleotides: TGTGCCAGCAGGGGAGGAACCGGGGAGCTGTTTTTT. It specifies CASRGGTGELFF.

This clonotype showed up many times. The chain employs TRBV29-1 and TRBJ1-2; no clear D. V was shortened by 3 bases and J by 5 bases, with 16 bases between the two germline ends. Per germline, CDR1 SQVTM and CDR2 ANQGSEA. The CDR3 totals 14 residues. In nucleotides, the CDR3 is TGCAGCGTTGACGTCGGAGGTTTACTATATGGCTACACCTTC. The encoded protein is CSVDVGGLLYGYTF. The full variable domain, completed using reference TRBV29-1 and TRBJ1-2, is SAVISQKPSRDICQRGTSLTIQCQVDSQVTMMFWYRQQPGQSLTLIATANQGSEATYESGFVIDKFPISRPNLTFSTLTVSNMSPEDSSIYLCSVDVGGLLYGYTFGSGTRLTVV.

This clonotype was recorded at least ten times. The chain uses TRBV7-9 and TRBJ2-5; 7 bases align to TRBD1. CDR1 is SEHNR, CDR2 FQNEAQ, per germline (reference sequence). CDR3 length equals 16 residues. Trimming took 0 bases from V and 2 from J; bases not matched to a gene: 6. As DNA, the CDR3 is TGTGCCAGCAGCTTAGCCTTAAACAGGGGTCAAGAGACCCAGTACTTC. Protein sequence: CASSLALNRGQETQYF.

This clonotype was counted many times. The chain combines TRBV5-1 with TRBJ2-2, with D uncertain. V gave up 4 bases and J gave up 4 bases, with 11 bases separating them. Germline V gene sequence: CDR1 SGHRS, CDR2 YFSETQ. CDR3 length equals 14 residues. The CDR3 region has the DNA TGCGCCAGCAGCCGAAATTCCGCCACCGGGGAGCTGTTTTTT. Translation gives CASSRNSATGELFF. Drawing the rest from reference TRBV5-1 and TRBJ2-2, the complete variable domain is KAGVTQTPRYLIKTRGQQVTLSCSPISGHRSVSWYQQTPGQGLQFLFEYFSETQRNKGNFPGRFSGRQFSNSRSEMNVSTLELGDSALYLCASSRNSATGELFFGEGSRLTVL.

This clonotype is medium-sized within its sample. This chain connects TRBV29-1 to TRBJ2-1; 14 bases are shared with TRBD2. Germline-derived CDR1 and CDR2 are SQVTM and ANQGSEA. The CDR3 is made up of 16 amino acids. J lost 6 bases, V lost 6 bases, and 10 bases had no gene match. The CDR3 DNA reads as TGCAGCGTCGAGGGACTAGCGGGAGCCCCGGGCAATGAGCAGTTCTTC. The encoded protein is CSVEGLAGAPGNEQFF.